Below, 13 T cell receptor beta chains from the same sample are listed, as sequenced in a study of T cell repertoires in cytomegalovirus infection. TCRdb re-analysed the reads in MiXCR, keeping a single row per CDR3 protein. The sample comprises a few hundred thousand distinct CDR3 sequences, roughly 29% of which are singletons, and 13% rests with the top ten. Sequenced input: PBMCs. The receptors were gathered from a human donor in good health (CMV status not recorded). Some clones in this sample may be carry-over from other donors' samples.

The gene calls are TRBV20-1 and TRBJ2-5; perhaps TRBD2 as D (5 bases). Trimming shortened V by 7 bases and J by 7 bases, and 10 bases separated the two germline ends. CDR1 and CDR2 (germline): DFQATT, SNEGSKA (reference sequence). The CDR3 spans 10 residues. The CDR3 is CSGHRGTQYF. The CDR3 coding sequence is TGCAGTGGCCACCGGGGGACCCAGTACTTC.

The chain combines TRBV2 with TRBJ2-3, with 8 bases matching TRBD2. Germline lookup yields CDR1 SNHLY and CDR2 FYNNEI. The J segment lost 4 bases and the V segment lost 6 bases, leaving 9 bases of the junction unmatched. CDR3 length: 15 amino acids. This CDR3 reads CASSAVAGSPDTQYF. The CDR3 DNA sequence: TGTGCCAGCAGCGCTGTAGCGGGATCCCCAGATACGCAGTATTTT.

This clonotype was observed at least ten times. The CDR3 nucleotides read TGTGCCAGCAGTTTCCTACCTAGCGGGAGTGGTGAGCAGTTCTTC. It translates to CASSFLPSGSGEQFF. The J gene is TRBJ2-1, the V gene TRBV28; 10 bases map to TRBD2. Germline values: CDR1 MDHEN, CDR2 SYDVKM. Trimming removed 3 bases from V and 9 bases from J; junction bases left unmatched: 8. There are 15 residues in the CDR3.

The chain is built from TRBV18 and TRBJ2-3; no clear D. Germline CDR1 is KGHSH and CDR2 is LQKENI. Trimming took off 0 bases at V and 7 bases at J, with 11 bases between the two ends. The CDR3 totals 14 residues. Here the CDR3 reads CASSPPASQYTQYF. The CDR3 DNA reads TGTGCCAGCTCACCACCGGCCAGCCAGTATACGCAGTATTTT. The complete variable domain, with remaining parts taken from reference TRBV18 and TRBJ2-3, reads NAGVMQNPRHLVRRRGQEARLRCSPMKGHSHVYWYRQLPEEGLKFMVYLQKENIIDESGMPKERFSAEFPKEGPSILRIQQVVRGDSAAYFCASSPPASQYTQYFGPGTRLTVL.

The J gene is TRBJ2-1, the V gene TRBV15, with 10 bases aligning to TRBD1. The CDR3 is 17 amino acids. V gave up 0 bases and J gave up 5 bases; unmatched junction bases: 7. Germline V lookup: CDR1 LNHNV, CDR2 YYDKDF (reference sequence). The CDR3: CATSREWGQGRNNEQFF. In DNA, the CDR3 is TGTGCCACCAGCAGAGAATGGGGACAGGGGCGGAACAATGAGCAGTTCTTC.

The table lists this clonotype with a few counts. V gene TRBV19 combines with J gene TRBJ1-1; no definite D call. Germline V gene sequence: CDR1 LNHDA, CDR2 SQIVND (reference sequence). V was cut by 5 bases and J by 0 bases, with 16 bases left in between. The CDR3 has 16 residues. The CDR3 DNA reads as TGTGCCAGTAGTTTGGAGGGCCCGAGGGTGAACACTGAAGCTTTCTTT. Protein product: CASSLEGPRVNTEAFF.

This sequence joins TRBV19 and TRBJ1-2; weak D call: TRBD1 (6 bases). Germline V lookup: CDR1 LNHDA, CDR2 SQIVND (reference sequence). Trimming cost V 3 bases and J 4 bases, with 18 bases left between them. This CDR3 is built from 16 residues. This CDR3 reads CASSMPGAQWAYGYTF. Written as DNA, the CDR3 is TGTGCCAGTAGTATGCCAGGGGCTCAGTGGGCCTATGGCTACACCTTC. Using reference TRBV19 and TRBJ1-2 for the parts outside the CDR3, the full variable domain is DGGITQSPKYLFRKEGQNVTLSCEQNLNHDAMYWYRQDPGQGLRLIYYSQIVNDFQKGDIAEGYSVSREKKESFPLTVTSAQKNPTAFYLCASSMPGAQWAYGYTFGSGTRLTVV.

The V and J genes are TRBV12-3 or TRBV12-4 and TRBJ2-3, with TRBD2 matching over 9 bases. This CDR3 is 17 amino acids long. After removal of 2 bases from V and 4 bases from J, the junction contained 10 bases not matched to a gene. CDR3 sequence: CASSLYSGGRAADTQYF. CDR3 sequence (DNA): TGTGCCAGCAGTTTATATAGCGGCGGGAGGGCCGCAGATACGCAGTATTTT.

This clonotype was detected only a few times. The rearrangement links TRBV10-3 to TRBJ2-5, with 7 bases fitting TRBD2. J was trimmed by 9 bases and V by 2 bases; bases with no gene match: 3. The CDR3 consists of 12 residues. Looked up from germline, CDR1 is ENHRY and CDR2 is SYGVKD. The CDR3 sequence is CAISEIAGAQYF. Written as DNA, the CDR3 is TGTGCCATCAGTGAGATCGCGGGGGCCCAGTACTTC.

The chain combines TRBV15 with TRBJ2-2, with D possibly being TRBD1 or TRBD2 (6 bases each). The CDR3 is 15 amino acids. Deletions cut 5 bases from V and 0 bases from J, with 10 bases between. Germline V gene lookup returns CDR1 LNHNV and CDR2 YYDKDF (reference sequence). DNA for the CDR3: TGTGCCACCAGCCGAGGGGGGTCGAACACCGGGGAGCTGTTTTTT. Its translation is CATSRGGSNTGELFF. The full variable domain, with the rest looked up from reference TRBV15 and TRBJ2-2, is DAMVIQNPRYQVTQFGKPVTLSCSQTLNHNVMYWYQQKSSQAPKLLFHYYDKDFNNEADTPDNFQSRRPNTSFCFLDIRSPGLGDTAMYLCATSRGGSNTGELFFGEGSRLTVL.

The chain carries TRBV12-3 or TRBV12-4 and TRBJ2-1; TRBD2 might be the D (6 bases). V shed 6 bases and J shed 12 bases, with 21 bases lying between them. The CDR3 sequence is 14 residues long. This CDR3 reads CASSTGSGLSSQFF. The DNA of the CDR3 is TGTGCCAGCAGCACCGGCTCCGGACTATCCTCGCAGTTCTTC.

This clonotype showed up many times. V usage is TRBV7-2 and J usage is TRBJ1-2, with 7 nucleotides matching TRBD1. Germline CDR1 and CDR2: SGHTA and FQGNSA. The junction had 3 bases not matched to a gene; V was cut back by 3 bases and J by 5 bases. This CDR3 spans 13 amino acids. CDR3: CASSFGRGYGYTF. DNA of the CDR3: TGTGCCAGCAGCTTCGGCAGGGGGTATGGCTACACCTTC.

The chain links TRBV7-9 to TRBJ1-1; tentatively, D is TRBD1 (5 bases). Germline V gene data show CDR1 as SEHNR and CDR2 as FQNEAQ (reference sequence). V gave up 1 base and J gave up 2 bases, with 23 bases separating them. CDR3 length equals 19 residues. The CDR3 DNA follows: TGTGCCAGCAGCTTAGGGGGCGAAGTCTGGGGAGTTCAAAACACTGAAGCTTTCTTT. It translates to CASSLGGEVWGVQNTEAFF. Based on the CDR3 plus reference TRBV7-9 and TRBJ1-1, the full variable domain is DTGVSQNPRHKITKRGQNVTFRCDPISEHNRLYWYRQTLGQGPEFLTYFQNEAQLEKSRLLSDRFSAERPKGSFSTLEIQRTEQGDSAMYLCASSLGGEVWGVQNTEAFFGQGTRLTVV.